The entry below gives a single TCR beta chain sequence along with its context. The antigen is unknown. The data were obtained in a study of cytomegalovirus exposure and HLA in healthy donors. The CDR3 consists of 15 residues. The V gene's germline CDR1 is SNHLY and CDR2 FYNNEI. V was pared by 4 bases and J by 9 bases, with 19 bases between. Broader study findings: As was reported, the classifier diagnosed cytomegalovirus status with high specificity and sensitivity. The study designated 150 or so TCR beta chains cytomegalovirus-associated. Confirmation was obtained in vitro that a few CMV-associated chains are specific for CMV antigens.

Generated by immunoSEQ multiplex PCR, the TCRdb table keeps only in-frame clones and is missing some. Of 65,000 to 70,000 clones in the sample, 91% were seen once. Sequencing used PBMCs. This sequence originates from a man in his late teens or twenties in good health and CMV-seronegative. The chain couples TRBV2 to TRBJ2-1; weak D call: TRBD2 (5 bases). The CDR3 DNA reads TGTGCCAGCAGTGCACGAGACTACCCCTTCGGTGAGCAGTTCTTC. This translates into CASSARDYPFGEQFF.